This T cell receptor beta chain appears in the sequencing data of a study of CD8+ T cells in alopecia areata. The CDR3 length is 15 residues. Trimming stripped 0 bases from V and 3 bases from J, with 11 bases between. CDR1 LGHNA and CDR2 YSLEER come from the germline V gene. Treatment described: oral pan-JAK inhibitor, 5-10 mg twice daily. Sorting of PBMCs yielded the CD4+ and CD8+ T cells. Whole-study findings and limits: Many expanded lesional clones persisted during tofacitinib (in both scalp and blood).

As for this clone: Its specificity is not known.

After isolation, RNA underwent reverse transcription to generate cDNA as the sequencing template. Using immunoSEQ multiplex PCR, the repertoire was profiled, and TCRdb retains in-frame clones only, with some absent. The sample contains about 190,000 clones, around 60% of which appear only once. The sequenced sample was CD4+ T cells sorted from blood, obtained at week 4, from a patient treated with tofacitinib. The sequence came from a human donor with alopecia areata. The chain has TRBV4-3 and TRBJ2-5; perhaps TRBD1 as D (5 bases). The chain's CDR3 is CASSQDLNRKETQYF. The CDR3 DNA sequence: TGCGCCAGCAGCCAAGATTTGAACAGGAAAGAGACCCAGTACTTC.